Following are 32 T cell receptor beta chains from one sample sequenced in a study of T cells in Graves' hyperthyroidism and ophthalmopathy. Amplification targeted TCR beta CDR3 regions from RNA transcripts. First-round RT-PCR with HTBI primers amplified the TCR CDR3 region. Using its own MiXCR run on the multiplex PCR reads, TCRdb lists one record per CDR3 protein. This sample has around 800,000 distinct CDR3 sequences, with around 38% found just once. Input material: blood. The receptors here all came from a man aged 18 to 30 with Graves' hyperthyroidism.

Of note for this clonotype: This clone may be a read error of a much larger clone one base away. V gene TRBV4-1 combines with J gene TRBJ1-5; D is unresolved. The CDR3 spans 13 residues. Germline V gives CDR1 MGHRA, CDR2 YSYEKL. Here the CDR3 DNA reads TGCGCCAGCAGCCAAGGTTTTTATCAGCCCCGGCATTTT. This codes for CASSQGFYQPRHF.

This clonotype was found a few times. The V call is TRBV7-2, the J call TRBJ2-7, with D perhaps matching TRBD1 (6 bases). The V gene lost 8 bases and the J gene lost 2 bases, with 16 bases spanning the gap. This CDR3 has 14 residues. The germline V gene has CDR1 SGHTA and CDR2 FQGNSA. This CDR3 is CASQGSGVAYEQYF. The CDR3 DNA sequence: TGTGCCAGCCAGGGGTCAGGAGTGGCCTACGAGCAGTACTTC.

The V gene is TRBV20-1, the J gene TRBJ2-7; D ambiguous. The V gene's germline CDR1 is DFQATT and CDR2 SNEGSKA (reference sequence). Trimming removed 5 bases at V and 6 bases at J, with 14 bases between. CDR3 size: 12 residues. The CDR3 nucleotides read TGCAGTGCTCACGCCATGACCTGCGAGCAGTACTTC. Protein: CSAHAMTCEQYF.

The V call is TRBV2, the J call TRBJ1-4; D is ambiguous. Germline V gene data show CDR1 as SNHLY and CDR2 as FYNNEI. Between the trimmed V and J ends, which lost 7 bases and 13 bases, there was a span of 13 bases. CDR3 length equals 11 residues. The CDR3 nucleotides read TGTGCCAGCAATCCCGGAGGGTCACTGTTTTTT. It specifies CASNPGGSLFF.

On this clonotype: Germline is not matched at one junction end, which may reflect a read error. The chain couples TRBV7-2 to TRBJ2-7, with D perhaps TRBD2 (7 bases). The V gene's germline CDR1 is SGHTA and CDR2 FQGNSA. This CDR3 is built from 13 residues. The CDR3 loop reads CASSSHRDYGQYF. In nucleotides, the CDR3 is TGTGCCAGCAGCTCCCACAGGGACTACGGGCAGTACTTC.

V gene TRBV14 combines with J gene TRBJ1-1, with 9 bases identical to TRBD1. Germline V lookup: CDR1 SGHDN, CDR2 FVKESK. There are 14 residues in the CDR3. The V gene end was trimmed by 1 base and the J gene end by 6 bases; junction bases not matched to a gene: 3. CDR3 residues: CASSQVNRGPEAFF. The CDR3 DNA follows: TGTGCCAGCAGCCAAGTGAACAGGGGGCCTGAAGCTTTCTTT.

The sample holds a few counts of this clonotype. The rearrangement uses TRBV7-9 and TRBJ2-2; TRBD1 aligns across 9 bases. After removal of 8 bases from V and 3 bases from J, the junction contained 4 bases not matched to a gene. Germline-derived CDR1 and CDR2 are SEHNR and FQNEAQ (reference sequence). The CDR3 sequence is 14 residues long. CDR3 bases: TGTGCCAGCGGGGGGGACAGGGACACCGGGGAGCTGTTTTTT. It is translated as CASGGDRDTGELFF.

This clonotype was seen at least ten times. V is TRBV25-1 and J is TRBJ1-5; TRBD1 is a possible D gene (6 bases). The CDR3 length is 14 residues. V lost 4 bases and J 2 bases, leaving 9 bases between the germline ends. The germline V gene encodes CDR1 MGHDK and CDR2 SYGVNS. The CDR3 sequence is CASSAPGGNQPQHF. For the CDR3, the DNA is TGTGCCAGCAGTGCTCCAGGGGGCAATCAGCCCCAGCATTTT.

Concerning this clonotype itself: A read error may produce the germline difference seen at one junction end. This sequence joins TRBV10-3 and TRBJ1-1, with D possibly being TRBD1 (6 bases). The V gene's germline CDR1 is ENHRY and CDR2 SYGVKD. The CDR3 runs to 12 residues. Here the CDR3 reads CASSGQNTEVFF. The CDR3 nucleotides read TGTGCCAGCAGTGGACAGAACACTGAAGTTTTCTTT.

This clonotype was counted a few times. This chain uses TRBV10-3 with TRBJ2-3; 7 bases are a match to TRBD2. CDR3 length: 15 amino acids. After removal of 3 bases from V and 1 base from J, the junction contained 4 bases not matched to a gene. The germline V gene has CDR1 ENHRY and CDR2 SYGVKD. CDR3 sequence (DNA): TGTGCCATCAGTGACGTTGCGGGGGGCACAGATACGCAGTATTTT. As protein: CAISDVAGGTDTQYF.

V is TRBV9 and J is TRBJ2-5, with 11 bases identical to TRBD2. The CDR3 runs 13 residues. The V gene's germline CDR1 is SGDLS and CDR2 YYNGEE. The CDR3 sequence is CALAGAQGETQYF. The CDR3 region has the DNA TGTGCACTAGCGGGAGCCCAGGGGGAGACCCAGTACTTC.

This clonotype was detected many times. The rearrangement links TRBV7-6 to TRBJ1-1; TRBD1 agrees at 7 bases. V shed 1 base and J 3 bases; nucleotides not matched to a gene: 5. CDR1 and CDR2 from the germline V gene are SGHVS and FNYEAQ. This CDR3 contains 15 residues. CDR3 bases: TGTGCCAGCAGCTTAGTTGGGACAGAATACACTGAAGCTTTCTTT. As protein: CASSLVGTEYTEAFF.

This clonotype was recorded a few times. This sequence joins TRBV9 and TRBJ2-7; D is unresolved. Looked up from germline, CDR1 is SGDLS and CDR2 is YYNGEE. This CDR3 has 14 amino acids. The germline V and J ends were trimmed by 1 base and 2 bases, with 10 bases remaining between them. CDR3 sequence reads: CASSVSAETYEQYF. CDR3 sequence (DNA): TGTGCCAGCAGCGTATCGGCGGAAACCTACGAGCAGTACTTC.

This clonotype was observed many times. V is TRBV7-8 and J is TRBJ2-6; tentative D call: TRBD1 (5 bases). Trimming pared 0 bases from V and 2 bases from J, leaving 17 bases between. Germline V gene data show CDR1 as SGHVS and CDR2 as FQNEAQ. CDR3 length equals 19 residues. CDR3 DNA: TGTGCCAGCAGCTTAGCCACCGGGCCCAGGGTCCCTGGGGCCAACGTCCTGACTTTC. It codes for CASSLATGPRVPGANVLTF.

With regard to this clonotype: Germline and junction disagree at one end, which may indicate a read error. Here the CDR3 reads CATRPGQGDTGGLFF. CDR3 in DNA: TGCGCCACCAGACCGGGACAGGGGGACACCGGGGGGCTGTTTTTT. The rearrangement joins TRBV5-1 to TRBJ2-2, with 11 bases fitting TRBD1. CDR1 and CDR2 from the germline V gene are SGHRS and YFSETQ. This CDR3 has 15 amino acids.

The J gene is TRBJ2-5, the V gene TRBV6-1; perhaps TRBD2 as D (6 bases). The ends were cut back, 7 bases at V and 4 bases at J, with 22 bases in the middle. There are 16 residues in the CDR3. Looked up from germline, CDR1 is MNHNS and CDR2 is SASEGT. The CDR3 loop is CASIRLTGDGGETQYF. CDR3 nucleotide sequence: TGTGCCAGCATCCGACTAACGGGAGACGGAGGAGAGACCCAGTACTTC.

This clonotype was seen ten or more times. V is TRBV10-3 and J is TRBJ1-5, with TRBD1 as a possible D gene (6 bases). CDR1 and CDR2 from the germline V gene are ENHRY and SYGVKD. The CDR3 runs to 15 residues. V was clipped by 4 bases and J by 7 bases, with 17 bases between them. The CDR3 coding sequence is TGTGCCATCAGTGCTTCTACAGGGCAGGGACAGCCCCAGCATTTT. Its protein product is CAISASTGQGQPQHF.

Only a few counts were recorded for this clonotype. The chain has TRBV2 and TRBJ1-4; D is possibly TRBD1 (6 bases). V shed 2 bases and J shed 8 bases, with 15 bases lying between them. From germline, CDR1 is SNHLY and CDR2 FYNNEI. The CDR3 runs 15 residues. As DNA, the CDR3 is TGTGCCAGCAGTGAAACAGACAGGAGAGGGGAAAAACTGTTTTTT. Its translation is CASSETDRRGEKLFF.

J is TRBJ1-3 and V is TRBV15, with a tentative D call TRBD1 (5 bases). The CDR3 length is 15 residues. Germline CDR1 reads LNHNV; CDR2 reads YYDKDF (reference sequence). The V gene lost 5 bases and the J gene lost 6 bases, with 17 bases spanning the gap. CDR3 protein: CATSSRRDGENTIYF. For the CDR3, the DNA is TGTGCCACCAGCTCGCGAAGGGACGGTGAAAACACCATATATTTT.

The chain recombines TRBV7-8 with TRBJ1-1; 8 bases are a match to TRBD1. Germline V CDR1 and CDR2: SGHVS, FQNEAQ. The CDR3 totals 16 residues. Germline trimming cut 5 bases from V and 4 bases from J; bases unmatched to any gene: 12. This CDR3 is CASSPMDRAVLTEAFF. As DNA, the CDR3 is TGTGCCAGCAGCCCTATGGACAGGGCCGTCCTCACTGAAGCTTTCTTT.

V usage is TRBV10-3 and J usage is TRBJ1-6; perhaps TRBD1 as D (5 bases). The germline V gene has CDR1 ENHRY and CDR2 SYGVKD. The CDR3 covers 13 residues. CDR3 sequence: CATARVGNSPLHF. The CDR3, as DNA: TGTGCTACCGCCAGGGTTGGGAATTCACCCCTCCACTTT.

V and J are TRBV7-2 and TRBJ1-2; D is possibly TRBD1 (5 bases). This CDR3 has 14 amino acids. Deletions cut 4 bases from V and 6 bases from J, with 15 bases between. The germline V gene encodes CDR1 SGHTA and CDR2 FQGNSA. In DNA, the CDR3 is TGTGCCAGCAGCTCACGACTAGCGGGGGATGGCTACACCTTC. This encodes CASSSRLAGDGYTF.

About this clonotype itself: One end of the junction is discordant with germline, which a read error may explain. In nucleotides, the CDR3 is TGTGCCAGCAGTGAGAGGCCCTCTGGGGCCAACGTCCTGACTTTC. This sequence encodes CASSERPSGANVLTF. This chain joins TRBV10-2 and TRBJ2-6; D not resolved. From germline, CDR1 is WSHSY and CDR2 SAAADI. The CDR3 length is 15 residues.

This clonotype was found many times. In nucleotides, the CDR3 is TGTGCCAGCCGAGAGGCAGGGGACCCAATGTTAGACACTGAAGCTTTCTTT. This translates into CASREAGDPMLDTEAFF. The V and J genes are TRBV2 and TRBJ1-1; a weak D match, TRBD1 (6 bases). V was pared by 8 bases and J by 3 bases, with 25 bases between. The CDR3 extends over 17 amino acids. CDR1 and CDR2 from the germline V gene are SNHLY and FYNNEI.

The chain joins TRBV24-1 to TRBJ2-1, with 10 bases matching TRBD2. Germline CDR1 and CDR2: KGHDR and SFDVKD. Trimming cost V 4 bases and J 8 bases; bases outside gene matches: 4. The CDR3 contains 14 residues. In DNA, the CDR3 is TGTGCCACCAGTGACTCCGGACTAGCGGATGAGCAGTTCTTC. It is translated as CATSDSGLADEQFF.

This chain connects TRBV7-9 to TRBJ2-7, with a possible D match to TRBD2 (5 bases). Germline CDR1 and CDR2: SEHNR and FQNEAQ (reference sequence). Trimming stripped 3 bases from V and 4 bases from J, with 13 bases between. This CDR3 spans 14 amino acids. The CDR3 spells CASSFEGGEYEQYF. CDR3 nucleotides: TGTGCCAGCAGCTTTGAGGGTGGCGAATACGAGCAGTACTTC.

This clonotype was found many times. The chain is built from TRBV19 and TRBJ1-5; 9 nucleotides match TRBD1. Germline-derived CDR1 and CDR2 are LNHDA and SQIVND (reference sequence). This CDR3 region has 16 residues. Trimming took 5 bases from V and 2 from J; bases not matched to a gene: 7. CDR3 sequence: CASSALHRGRNQPQHF. As DNA, the CDR3 is TGTGCCAGTAGTGCCCTTCACAGGGGGCGCAATCAGCCCCAGCATTTT.

This clonotype was counted only a few times. The gene calls are TRBV4-1 and TRBJ2-7; perhaps TRBD1 as D (5 bases). Looked up from germline, CDR1 is MGHRA and CDR2 is YSYEKL. V lost 1 base and J 5 bases, leaving 12 bases between the germline ends. The length of the CDR3 is 14 residues. As DNA, the CDR3 is TGCGCCAGCAGCCAAGGAAGGGGTTTCAACGAGCAGTACTTC. Protein product: CASSQGRGFNEQYF.

This clonotype was seen repeatedly, ten times or more. CDR3 DNA: TGTGCCATCAGTGAGTCTACCTGGACTAGCGGGTCTCAAGAGACCCAGTACTTC. It specifies CAISESTWTSGSQETQYF. This sequence joins TRBV10-3 and TRBJ2-5, with TRBD2 identical over 11 bases. The CDR3 loop spans 18 amino acids. CDR1 ENHRY and CDR2 SYGVKD come from the germline V gene. The V and J ends lost 0 bases and 2 bases, in that order; junction bases with no gene match: 8.

This clonotype was observed once. The chain employs TRBV2 and TRBJ2-6; 7 bases are shared with TRBD1. Trimming at V came to 5 bases and at J to 4 bases, leaving 11 bases not matched to a gene. The CDR3 totals 17 residues. CDR1 SNHLY and CDR2 FYNNEI come from the germline V gene. The CDR3 nucleotides are TGTGCCAGCAGTTCCACCGGGACAGTTACCGGGGCCAACGTCCTGACTTTC. It yields the protein CASSSTGTVTGANVLTF. The entire variable domain, with the rest obtained from reference TRBV2 and TRBJ2-6, is as follows: EPEVTQTPSHQVTQMGQEVILRCVPISNHLYFYWYRQILGQKVEFLVSFYNNEISEKSEIFDDQFSVERPDGSNFTLKIRSTKLEDSAMYFCASSSTGTVTGANVLTFGAGSRLTVL.

The chain joins TRBV10-3 to TRBJ2-2, with 9 bases matching TRBD2. Germline CDR1 reads ENHRY; CDR2 reads SYGVKD. There are 17 residues in the CDR3. V lost 3 bases, J lost 1 base, and 6 bases stayed unmatched. CDR3 loop: CAISERKLAGNTGELFF. Written as DNA, the CDR3 is TGTGCCATCAGTGAACGGAAACTAGCGGGGAACACCGGGGAGCTGTTTTTT.

This clonotype was detected ten times or more. V is TRBV19 and J is TRBJ1-1; possible D gene TRBD1, 6 bases. Deletions cut 10 bases from V and 6 bases from J, with 27 bases between. The CDR3 spans 16 residues. Germline loops: CDR1 LNHDA, CDR2 SQIVND (reference sequence). This CDR3 reads CATPLGQGRTLAEAFF. The CDR3 DNA reads as TGTGCCACCCCCCTCGGGCAGGGGAGGACCTTGGCTGAAGCTTTCTTT.